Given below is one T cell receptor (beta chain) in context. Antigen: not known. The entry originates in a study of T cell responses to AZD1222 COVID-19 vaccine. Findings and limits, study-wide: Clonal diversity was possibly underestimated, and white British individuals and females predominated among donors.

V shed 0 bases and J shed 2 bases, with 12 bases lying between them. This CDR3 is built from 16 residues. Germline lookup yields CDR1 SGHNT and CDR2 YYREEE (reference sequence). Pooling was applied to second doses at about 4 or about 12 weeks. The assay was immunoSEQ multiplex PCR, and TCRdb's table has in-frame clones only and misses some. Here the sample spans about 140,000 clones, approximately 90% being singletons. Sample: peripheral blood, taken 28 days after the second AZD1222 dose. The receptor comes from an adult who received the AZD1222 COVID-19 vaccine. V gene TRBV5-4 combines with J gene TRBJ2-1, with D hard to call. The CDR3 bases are TGTGCCAGCAGCTTGGGAGTTTTGTCGACCTACAATGAGCAGTTCTTC. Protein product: CASSLGVLSTYNEQFF.